This TCR beta chain was identified during a study of cytomegalovirus exposure and HLA in healthy donors. 60 Vbeta and 13 Jbeta primers were used in PCR. Profiling relied on immunoSEQ multiplex PCR, and the TCRdb table lists in-frame clones only, not all of them. This table has more than 90,000 clones, 74% appearing once. Study results and limitations: The authors judged a highly shared variant cluster likely a sequencing artifact.

Notes on this clone: Antigen: not known.

The sequence derives from a man under 40 in good health and CMV-seropositive. The material sequenced was PBMCs.

This CDR3 reads CASSLGAVTGELFF. CDR3 DNA: TGCGCCAGCAGCTTGGGGGCAGTCACCGGGGAGCTGTTTTTT. V gene TRBV5-1 combines with J gene TRBJ2-2; D is unclear. Trimming cost V 0 bases and J 4 bases, with 7 bases left between them. The CDR3 sequence is 14 residues long. Looked up from germline, CDR1 is SGHRS and CDR2 is YFSETQ.